The rows below give T cell receptor beta chains drawn from one sample of a study of blood T cell repertoires in COVID-19. Some clones are missing from TCRdb's copy, which holds only in-frame ones; the method was immunoSEQ multiplex PCR. This sample has approximately 230,000 clones; around 83% occur once, and the top ten carry approximately 5.4%. The sequenced sample was peripheral blood. These receptors were taken from an elderly man with acute or convalescent COVID-19. Each CDR3 is given with its conserved first and last residue. A D gene is named only where the DNA matches it firmly. A clone size is listed for some rows: how often the clone was seen (once, few, many), or a class if it is expanded.

D gene: TRBD1; J gene: TRBJ2-7; clone size: NA; V gene: TRBV28; CDR3 protein: CASSLGRTGFTYEQYF; CDR3 DNA: TGTGCCAGCAGTTTAGGGAGGACAGGGTTTACCTACGAGCAGTACTTC
D gene: NA; J gene: TRBJ2-5; clone size: NA; V gene: TRBV21-1; CDR3 protein: CASSDETGDETQYF; CDR3 DNA: TGTGCCAGCAGCGACGAGACAGGGGACGAGACCCAGTACTTC
D gene: TRBD2; J gene: TRBJ2-7; clone size: NA; V gene: TRBV5-1; CDR3 protein: CASSLVGSGALTEQYF; CDR3 DNA: TGCGCCAGCAGCTTGGTAGGTAGCGGGGCACTTACGGAGCAGTACTTC
D gene: NA; J gene: TRBJ2-5; clone size: NA; V gene: TRBV20-1; CDR3 protein: CSASKVGEGETQYF; CDR3 DNA: TGCAGTGCTAGTAAGGTGGGAGAGGGAGAGACCCAGTACTTC
D gene: NA; J gene: TRBJ2-7; clone size: NA; V gene: TRBV30; CDR3 protein: CAWSVLGGLIF; CDR3 DNA: TGTGCCTGGAGTGTACTGGGGGGTTTAATCTTC
D gene: TRBD1; J gene: TRBJ1-5; clone size: NA; V gene: TRBV6-1; CDR3 protein: CASSEPDRVYQPQHF; CDR3 DNA: TGTGCCAGCAGTGAACCGGACAGGGTCTATCAGCCCCAGCATTTT
D gene: NA; J gene: TRBJ1-5; clone size: NA; V gene: TRBV19; CDR3 protein: CASSSSGSGQPQHF; CDR3 DNA: TGTGCCAGTAGTTCATCAGGGTCGGGTCAGCCCCAGCATTTT
D gene: TRBD2; J gene: TRBJ2-1; clone size: NA; V gene: TRBV28; CDR3 protein: CASRLLAASYNEQFF; CDR3 DNA: TGTGCCAGTCGATTACTAGCGGCCTCCTACAATGAGCAGTTCTTC
D gene: NA; J gene: TRBJ2-3; clone size: once; V gene: TRBV5-1; CDR3 protein: CASRPAREASTDTQYF; CDR3 DNA: TGCGCCAGCAGGCCAGCAAGGGAGGCCAGCACAGATACGCAGTATTTT
D gene: TRBD1; J gene: TRBJ2-7; clone size: NA; V gene: TRBV2; CDR3 protein: CASRDRGGGYEQYF; CDR3 DNA: TGTGCCAGTAGAGACAGGGGTGGGGGCTACGAGCAGTACTTC
D gene: NA; J gene: TRBJ2-7; clone size: NA; V gene: TRBV7-9; CDR3 protein: CASSLSASRGEQYF; CDR3 DNA: TGTGCCAGCAGCTTATCGGCTAGCAGGGGCGAGCAGTACTTC
D gene: TRBD2; J gene: TRBJ2-5; clone size: NA; V gene: TRBV29-1; CDR3 protein: CSVGRTSGMGETQYF; CDR3 DNA: TGCAGCGTTGGTAGGACTAGCGGGATGGGGGAGACCCAGTACTTC
D gene: TRBD2; J gene: TRBJ2-2; clone size: NA; V gene: TRBV3-1/TRBV3-2; CDR3 protein: CASTPLADLTGELFF; CDR3 DNA: TGTGCCAGCACACCACTAGCGGACCTCACCGGGGAGCTGTTTTTT
D gene: NA; J gene: TRBJ1-2; clone size: NA; V gene: TRBV20-1; CDR3 protein: CSARPAGAYTF; CDR3 DNA: TGCAGTGCTAGGCCGGCGGGGGCCTACACCTTC
D gene: TRBD1; J gene: TRBJ1-2; clone size: NA; V gene: TRBV3-1/TRBV3-2; CDR3 protein: CASSQAGGGYTF; CDR3 DNA: TGTGCCAGCAGCCAAGCAGGGGGAGGCTACACCTTC
D gene: TRBD1; J gene: TRBJ2-1; clone size: NA; V gene: TRBV28; CDR3 protein: CASSALTGESSYNEQFF; CDR3 DNA: TGTGCCAGCAGTGCTCTCACAGGGGAGAGCTCCTACAATGAGCAGTTCTTC
D gene: TRBD1; J gene: TRBJ2-1; clone size: NA; V gene: TRBV7-7; CDR3 protein: CASSLIGQGASEQFF; CDR3 DNA: TGTGCCAGCAGCTTAATAGGACAGGGGGCTAGTGAGCAGTTCTTC
D gene: NA; J gene: TRBJ1-2; clone size: NA; V gene: TRBV5-5; CDR3 protein: CASSLDLWQAANYGYTF; CDR3 DNA: TGTGCCAGCAGCTTGGATCTTTGGCAGGCAGCTAACTATGGCTACACCTTC
D gene: TRBD1; J gene: TRBJ1-1; clone size: once; V gene: TRBV5-5; CDR3 protein: CASSGGQVPFTEAFF; CDR3 DNA: TGTGCCAGCAGCGGTGGACAGGTCCCCTTCACTGAAGCTTTCTTT
D gene: TRBD2; J gene: TRBJ2-3; clone size: NA; V gene: TRBV18; CDR3 protein: CASSPLAGGWTDTQYF; CDR3 DNA: TGTGCCAGCTCACCCCTAGCGGGAGGGTGGACAGATACGCAGTATTTT
D gene: TRBD2; J gene: TRBJ2-1; clone size: NA; V gene: TRBV24-1; CDR3 protein: CATSDSGTSVSYNEQFF; CDR3 DNA: TGTGCCACCAGTGATTCGGGCACTAGCGTCTCCTACAATGAGCAGTTCTTC
D gene: NA; J gene: TRBJ1-2; clone size: NA; V gene: TRBV5-1; CDR3 protein: CASSLSQNYGYTF; CDR3 DNA: TGCGCCAGCAGCTTGAGTCAGAACTATGGCTACACCTTC
D gene: NA; J gene: TRBJ1-4; clone size: few; V gene: TRBV7-9; CDR3 protein: CASVPDGLHEKLFF; CDR3 DNA: TGTGCCAGCGTCCCTGATGGCCTCCATGAAAAACTGTTTTTT
D gene: NA; J gene: TRBJ2-7; clone size: NA; V gene: TRBV11-2; CDR3 protein: CASSLGLATPPYEQYF; CDR3 DNA: TGTGCCAGCAGCTTAGGGCTAGCTACTCCCCCCTACGAGCAGTACTTC
D gene: NA; J gene: TRBJ2-7; clone size: NA; V gene: TRBV12-3/TRBV12-4; CDR3 protein: CASSFGVGSEQYF; CDR3 DNA: TGTGCCAGCAGTTTCGGGGTAGGTAGCGAGCAGTACTTC
D gene: TRBD2; J gene: TRBJ2-2; clone size: NA; V gene: TRBV2; CDR3 protein: CASSDSGGPHTGELFF; CDR3 DNA: TGTGCCAGCAGTGATAGCGGGGGGCCCCACACCGGGGAGCTGTTTTTT
D gene: TRBD2; J gene: TRBJ2-3; clone size: NA; V gene: TRBV2; CDR3 protein: CASSESASGRTDTQYF; CDR3 DNA: TGTGCCAGCAGTGAATCGGCTAGCGGGCGGACAGATACGCAGTATTTT
D gene: NA; J gene: TRBJ2-6; clone size: NA; V gene: TRBV19; CDR3 protein: CASSGAEPGANVLTF; CDR3 DNA: TGTGCCAGTAGTGGGGCCGAGCCTGGGGCCAACGTCCTGACTTTC
D gene: TRBD1; J gene: TRBJ1-1; clone size: NA; V gene: TRBV3-1/TRBV3-2; CDR3 protein: CASSGTASTEAFF; CDR3 DNA: TGTGCCAGCAGCGGGACAGCCAGCACTGAAGCTTTCTTT
D gene: TRBD2; J gene: TRBJ2-3; clone size: NA; V gene: TRBV13; CDR3 protein: CASSIKLADTSTDTQYF; CDR3 DNA: TGTGCCAGCAGCATTAAGCTAGCGGATACTAGCACAGATACGCAGTATTTT
D gene: NA; J gene: TRBJ2-4; clone size: NA; V gene: TRBV11-2; CDR3 protein: CASSTGSALAKNIQYF; CDR3 DNA: TGTGCCAGCAGCACAGGGAGCGCACTAGCCAAAAACATTCAGTACTTC
D gene: NA; J gene: TRBJ1-2; clone size: once; V gene: TRBV5-7; CDR3 protein: CASSQGRGGYTF; CDR3 DNA: TGTGCCAGCAGCCAGGGAAGGGGGGGCTACACCTTC
D gene: NA; J gene: TRBJ1-1; clone size: NA; V gene: TRBV27; CDR3 protein: CASSLGAGAGDMDTEAFF; CDR3 DNA: TGTGCCAGCAGTTTGGGCGCGGGGGCAGGGGATATGGACACTGAAGCTTTCTTT
D gene: NA; J gene: TRBJ1-6; clone size: NA; V gene: TRBV19; CDR3 protein: CASSMRVLYEPLHF; CDR3 DNA: TGTGCCAGTAGTATGAGGGTCCTTTATGAACCCCTCCACTTT
D gene: NA; J gene: TRBJ1-3; clone size: NA; V gene: TRBV18; CDR3 protein: CASSQEDISGNTIYF; CDR3 DNA: TGTGCCAGCTCACAAGAGGACATCTCTGGAAACACCATATATTTT
D gene: NA; J gene: TRBJ2-1; clone size: NA; V gene: TRBV6-6; CDR3 protein: CASSKDTYYNEQFF; CDR3 DNA: TGTGCCAGCAGCAAGGACACCTACTACAATGAGCAGTTCTTC
D gene: NA; J gene: TRBJ1-4; clone size: NA; V gene: TRBV28; CDR3 protein: CASTSLLGSNEKLFF; CDR3 DNA: TGTGCCAGCACTAGCCTACTCGGCAGTAATGAAAAACTGTTTTTT
D gene: TRBD2; J gene: TRBJ2-2; clone size: once; V gene: TRBV3-1/TRBV3-2; CDR3 protein: CASSQGLATTGELFF; CDR3 DNA: TGTGCCAGCAGCCAAGGACTAGCGACCACCGGGGAGCTGTTTTTT
D gene: NA; J gene: TRBJ2-2; clone size: NA; V gene: TRBV5-1; CDR3 protein: CASSLVHQGELFF; CDR3 DNA: TGCGCCAGCAGCTTGGTCCATCAGGGGGAGCTGTTTTTT
D gene: TRBD1; J gene: TRBJ2-7; clone size: NA; V gene: TRBV5-1; CDR3 protein: CASSFNRQGTYEQYF; CDR3 DNA: TGCGCCAGCAGCTTTAACCGACAGGGCACCTACGAGCAGTACTTC
D gene: NA; J gene: TRBJ2-2; clone size: NA; V gene: TRBV21-1; CDR3 protein: CASSKKSLRDRDSGELFF; CDR3 DNA: TGTGCCAGCAGCAAAAAGTCACTCCGTGACAGGGATTCCGGGGAGCTGTTTTTT
D gene: TRBD2; J gene: TRBJ2-5; clone size: NA; V gene: TRBV5-8; CDR3 protein: CASSLARLAGGQETQYF; CDR3 DNA: TGTGCCAGCAGCTTGGCGAGATTAGCGGGGGGACAAGAGACCCAGTACTTC
D gene: TRBD2; J gene: TRBJ2-2; clone size: NA; V gene: TRBV18; CDR3 protein: CASSSGLAGFAELFF; CDR3 DNA: TGTGCCAGCTCGTCCGGACTAGCGGGATTCGCCGAGCTGTTTTTT
D gene: NA; J gene: TRBJ1-5; clone size: NA; V gene: TRBV6-5; CDR3 protein: CASSRQENHNQPQHF; CDR3 DNA: TGTGCCAGCAGTAGACAGGAGAACCACAATCAGCCCCAGCATTTT
D gene: TRBD2; J gene: TRBJ2-1; clone size: NA; V gene: TRBV10-3; CDR3 protein: CAISEILAGGRNEQFF; CDR3 DNA: TGTGCCATCAGTGAGATACTAGCGGGAGGCAGGAATGAGCAGTTCTTC
D gene: NA; J gene: TRBJ2-7; clone size: NA; V gene: TRBV3-1/TRBV3-2; CDR3 protein: CASSYYPGLATYEQYF; CDR3 DNA: TGTGCCAGCAGCTACTATCCGGGACTGGCAACCTACGAGCAGTACTTC
D gene: TRBD2; J gene: TRBJ2-7; clone size: once; V gene: TRBV3-1/TRBV3-2; CDR3 protein: CASSQVRTSEQYF; CDR3 DNA: TGTGCCAGCAGCCAAGTGAGGACTAGCGAGCAGTACTTC
D gene: NA; J gene: TRBJ1-1; clone size: NA; V gene: TRBV18; CDR3 protein: CASSPRRNADEAFF; CDR3 DNA: TGTGCCAGCTCACCGAGGCGTAACGCAGACGAAGCTTTCTTT
D gene: NA; J gene: TRBJ2-7; clone size: NA; V gene: TRBV19; CDR3 protein: CASSIRLDSLSFYEQYF; CDR3 DNA: TGTGCCAGTAGTATTCGTTTGGACAGCCTAAGTTTCTACGAGCAGTACTTC
D gene: NA; J gene: TRBJ1-4; clone size: NA; V gene: TRBV3-1/TRBV3-2; CDR3 protein: CASSQVLLTPEKLFF; CDR3 DNA: TGTGCCAGCAGCCAAGTACTCCTTACTCCTGAAAAACTGTTTTTT
D gene: NA; J gene: TRBJ1-1; clone size: once; V gene: TRBV5-4; CDR3 protein: CASSLRNTEAFF; CDR3 DNA: TGTGCCAGCAGCCTAAGAAACACTGAAGCTTTCTTT
D gene: NA; J gene: TRBJ1-1; clone size: NA; V gene: TRBV7-2; CDR3 protein: CASSLYGSGTEAFF; CDR3 DNA: TGTGCCAGCAGCTTATATGGTTCGGGCACTGAAGCTTTCTTT
D gene: NA; J gene: TRBJ1-1; clone size: NA; V gene: TRBV28; CDR3 protein: CASSFLSGNTEAFF; CDR3 DNA: TGTGCCAGCAGTTTCCTGTCGGGGAACACTGAAGCTTTCTTT
D gene: TRBD1; J gene: TRBJ1-2; clone size: NA; V gene: TRBV4-1; CDR3 protein: CASSTGQEYGYTF; CDR3 DNA: TGCGCCAGCAGCACGGGACAGGAATATGGCTACACCTTC
D gene: TRBD2; J gene: TRBJ2-1; clone size: NA; V gene: TRBV18; CDR3 protein: CASSAGTRGNEQFF; CDR3 DNA: TGTGCCAGCTCAGCCGGGACTAGGGGTAATGAGCAGTTCTTC